The 27 T cell receptor beta chains given below trace back to one sample, sequenced in a study of T cells after yellow fever vaccination. TCRdb processed the 5' RACE reads anew with MiXCR; each CDR3 protein has one entry. The sample has some 320,000 distinct CDR3 sequences, 7.5% to 9% seen once. The sample consisted of CD4+ T cells sorted from PBMCs, taken 5 days after the yellow fever booster vaccination. The receptors were sampled from a man aged 18 to 30 who received the YFV17D yellow fever vaccine.

This clonotype has more than one count but fewer than ten. V usage is TRBV6-5 and J usage is TRBJ1-3; no clear D gene. V was shortened by 10 bases and J by 0 bases, with 13 bases between the two germline ends. Germline V gives CDR1 MNHEY, CDR2 SVGAGI. This CDR3 spans 14 amino acids. The CDR3 nucleotides read TGTGCCACTAGGCGGGGTTTCTCTGGAAACACCATATATTTT. Translating gives CATRRGFSGNTIYF.

The sample holds a few counts of this clonotype. The chain couples TRBV12-3 or TRBV12-4 to TRBJ2-2; no clear D gene. The CDR3 covers 12 residues. Trimming took 11 bases from V and 5 from J, leaving 12 bases between them. This CDR3 reads CAGRKGTGELFF. CDR3 DNA sequence: TGTGCCGGCCGCAAGGGAACCGGGGAGCTGTTTTTT.

This clonotype occurred a few times. V is TRBV10-3 and J is TRBJ1-2; D remains unclear. CDR3 length equals 13 residues. Per germline, CDR1 ENHRY and CDR2 SYGVKD. Trimming removed 8 bases at V and 6 bases at J, with 16 bases between. The CDR3: CAIGELSGDGYTF. CDR3 DNA sequence: TGTGCCATCGGAGAACTATCAGGCGATGGCTACACCTTC.

The CDR3 is CATVGSTGELFF. As DNA, the CDR3 is TGTGCCACCGTAGGCTCCACCGGGGAGCTGTTTTTT. This sequence joins TRBV24-1 and TRBJ2-2; no reliable D call. Trimming took off 9 bases at V and 4 bases at J, with 8 bases between the two ends. The CDR3 is 12 residues long. Germline CDR1 is KGHDR and CDR2 is SFDVKD.

This clonotype turned up a few times. This chain uses TRBV4-1 with TRBJ2-2, with D perhaps matching TRBD2 (5 bases). Trimming stripped 2 bases from V and 2 bases from J, with 12 bases between. The CDR3 is made up of 16 amino acids. Germline lookup yields CDR1 MGHRA and CDR2 YSYEKL. The DNA of the CDR3 is TGCGCCAGCAGCCAACACCCGACGGGAAACACCGGGGAGCTGTTTTTT. Translation: CASSQHPTGNTGELFF.

V and J are TRBV7-2 and TRBJ1-2; D call uncertain. Germline V gene sequence: CDR1 SGHTA, CDR2 FQGNSA. Trimming took 6 bases from V and 1 from J, leaving 18 bases between them. The length of the CDR3 is 16 residues. DNA of the CDR3: TGTGCCAGCAGAGAACGGGGTGGACGGAATAACTATGGCTACACCTTC. This codes for CASRERGGRNNYGYTF.

The J gene is TRBJ1-2, the V gene TRBV4-1; unclear D gene. The V and J ends lost 1 base and 7 bases respectively, with 7 bases between them. The length of the CDR3 is 12 residues. The germline V gene encodes CDR1 MGHRA and CDR2 YSYEKL. The CDR3 sequence is CASSQGIRGYTF. The CDR3 bases are TGCGCCAGCAGCCAAGGTATACGTGGCTACACCTTC.

The J gene is TRBJ1-3, the V gene TRBV3-1; no definite D call. CDR3 length: 14 residues. Germline lookup yields CDR1 LGHDT and CDR2 YNNKEL (reference sequence). The V gene lost 4 bases and the J gene lost 2 bases, with 9 bases spanning the gap. CDR3 residues: CASSLPPPGNTIYF. CDR3 in DNA: TGTGCCAGCAGCCTCCCCCCCCCTGGAAACACCATATATTTT. The entire variable domain, with the rest obtained from reference TRBV3-1 and TRBJ1-3, is as follows: DTAVSQTPKYLVTQMGNDKSIKCEQNLGHDTMYWYKQDSKKFLKIMFSYNNKELIINETVPNRFSPKSPDKAHLNLHINSLELGDSAVYFCASSLPPPGNTIYFGEGSWLTVV.

The genes are TRBV29-1 and TRBJ2-5, with D tentatively TRBD1 (5 bases). CDR1 is SQVTM and CDR2 is ANQGSEA in the germline V gene. The CDR3 is made up of 12 amino acids. V lost 5 bases to trimming and J lost 2 bases, with 9 bases between them. This chain's CDR3 is CSVHQGQETQYF. CDR3 DNA sequence: TGCAGCGTTCATCAGGGACAAGAGACCCAGTACTTC.

The chain has TRBV29-1 and TRBJ2-3, with D possibly being TRBD1 (5 bases). This CDR3 region has 16 residues. Germline values: CDR1 SQVTM, CDR2 ANQGSEA. V lost 7 bases and J lost 4, with 24 bases in between. The CDR3 sequence: CSGRSGKGFPADTQYF. In DNA form, the CDR3 reads TGCAGCGGCCGCTCAGGGAAGGGGTTTCCAGCAGATACGCAGTATTTT.

This clonotype was seen more than once but under ten times. This sequence joins TRBV12-3 or TRBV12-4 and TRBJ2-5; D is unresolved. This CDR3 is 16 amino acids long. V lost 1 base to trimming and J lost 2 bases, with 14 bases between them. The CDR3 sequence is CASSLVPSRRQETQYF. CDR3 bases: TGTGCCAGCAGTTTAGTTCCCAGCCGGCGGCAAGAGACCCAGTACTTC.

This chain joins TRBV13 and TRBJ2-7, with D maybe TRBD2 (6 bases). Germline assignment: CDR1 PRHDT and CDR2 FYEKMQ (reference sequence). The CDR3 has 12 residues. V was shortened by 8 bases and J by 12 bases, with 20 bases between the two germline ends. Here the CDR3 reads CASGNLWGEWYV. In DNA, the CDR3 is TGTGCCAGCGGCAACCTATGGGGGGAGTGGTACGTC.

The table lists this clonotype with a few counts. V is TRBV10-2 and J is TRBJ2-7, with 8 positions matching TRBD2. The V gene's germline CDR1 is WSHSY and CDR2 SAAADI. V trimming: 7 bases; J trimming: 1 base; junction bases outside the gene matches: 15. There are 17 residues in the CDR3. The CDR3 loop reads CASNAAGGLVASYEQYF. CDR3 in DNA: TGCGCCAGCAACGCTGCCGGGGGACTAGTGGCTTCCTACGAGCAGTACTTC.

Details on this clonotype: A much larger clone differs from this one at a single base, so this may be a read error. The chain links TRBV7-6 to TRBJ1-5; TRBD1 might be the D (5 bases). CDR1 and CDR2 from the germline V gene are SGHVS and FNYEAQ. The CDR3 extends over 14 amino acids. CDR3 nucleotides: TGTGCCAGCAGCTTAGGAAGGGGAATTAAGCCCCAGCTTTTT. Translating it yields CASSLGRGIKPQLF. The complete variable domain, with remaining parts taken from reference TRBV7-6 and TRBJ1-5, reads GAGVSQSPRYKVTKRGQDVALRCDPISGHVSLYWYRQALGQGPEFLTYFNYEAQQDKSGLPNDRFSAERPEGSISTLTIQRTEQRDSAMYRCASSLGRGIKPQLFGDGTRLSIL.

The chain uses TRBV6-1 and TRBJ1-6; no reliable D call. This CDR3 is built from 14 residues. The germline CDR1 and CDR2 sequences are MNHNS and SASEGT. Trimming left V 11 bases short and J 0 bases short, with 11 bases between. Here the CDR3 reads CAFGKSSYNSPLHF. Here the CDR3 DNA reads TGTGCCTTCGGGAAGAGCTCCTATAATTCACCCCTCCACTTT.

This clonotype was counted only a few times. The chain is built from TRBV19 and TRBJ1-1; D is unclear. V was clipped by 3 bases and J by 1 base, with 6 bases between them. CDR1 and CDR2 (germline): LNHDA, SQIVND (reference sequence). The CDR3 loop spans 13 amino acids. CDR3 region: CASSMTRNTEAFF. The CDR3, as DNA: TGTGCCAGTAGTATGACACGGAACACTGAAGCTTTCTTT.

In its sample, this clonotype was seen a few times. This chain links TRBV4-1 with TRBJ2-1; the match to TRBD2 covers 7 bases. V shed 3 bases, J shed 6 bases, and the junction held 20 bases outside the gene matches. The germline V gene encodes CDR1 MGHRA and CDR2 YSYEKL. This CDR3 region has 19 residues. CDR3 bases: TGCGCCAGCAGCCATGCGGCCAGGGTGGCGACTAGCCCCTCCAATGAGCAGTTCTTC. Protein sequence: CASSHAARVATSPSNEQFF.

The rearrangement joins TRBV7-2 to TRBJ2-5; TRBD2 matches 8 bases. The CDR3 totals 12 residues. Germline CDR1 reads SGHTA; CDR2 reads FQGNSA. Losses at the gene ends were 8 bases for V and 5 bases for J; bases not matched to a gene: 4. The CDR3 bases are TGTGCCAGCGCGGGGGGCAGGGAGACCCAGTACTTC. Protein sequence: CASAGGRETQYF.

This clonotype came up a few times. CDR3 in DNA: TGTGCCAGCAGCCCCCCCGGGACAGCCCGGGACAATGAGCAGTTCTTC. It codes for CASSPPGTARDNEQFF. The V gene is TRBV7-3, the J gene TRBJ2-1; 7 bases line up with TRBD1. The ends lost 5 bases at V and 5 bases at J; junction bases unmatched: 12. This CDR3 has 16 residues. The germline V gene encodes CDR1 SGHTA and CDR2 FQGTGA. The entire variable domain, with the rest obtained from reference TRBV7-3 and TRBJ2-1, is as follows: GAGVSQTPSNKVTEKGKYVELRCDPISGHTALYWYRQSLGQGPEFLIYFQGTGAADDSGLPNDRFFAVRPEGSVSTLKIQRTERGDSAVYLCASSPPGTARDNEQFFGPGTRLTVL.

This clonotype was recorded a few times. J is TRBJ1-5 and V is TRBV28; D gene unclear. V was trimmed by 6 bases and J by 5 bases, leaving 8 bases between them. The CDR3 consists of 12 residues. Germline CDR1 and CDR2: MDHEN and SYDVKM. CDR3 bases: TGTGCCAGCAGCCCAGGCTATCAGCCCCAGCATTTT. It yields the protein CASSPGYQPQHF.

This clonotype was seen at least ten times. The chain recombines TRBV20-1 with TRBJ2-5; D is possibly TRBD2 (5 bases). CDR1 is DFQATT and CDR2 is SNEGSKA in the germline V gene (reference sequence). The CDR3 spans 12 residues. Between the trimmed V and J ends, which lost 5 bases and 2 bases, there was a span of 9 bases. The CDR3 sequence: CSADQRQETQYF. Written as DNA, the CDR3 is TGCAGTGCTGACCAGCGGCAAGAGACCCAGTACTTC.

The V gene is TRBV28, the J gene TRBJ1-1, with a tentative D call TRBD1 (6 bases). V was shortened by 5 bases and J by 10 bases, with 14 bases between the two germline ends. This CDR3 region has 12 residues. The germline V gene encodes CDR1 MDHEN and CDR2 SYDVKM. In DNA, the CDR3 is TGTGCCAGCAGTGGGCGGGGGCGCGTAGCTTTCTTT. Amino acid sequence: CASSGRGRVAFF. The variable domain in full, completed from reference TRBV28 and TRBJ1-1, reads DVKVTQSSRYLVKRTGEKVFLECVQDMDHENMFWYRQDPGLGLRLIYFSYDVKMKEKGDIPEGYSVSREKKERFSLILESASTNQTSMYLCASSGRGRVAFFGQGTRLTVV.

Only a few counts were recorded for this clonotype. V gene TRBV7-9 combines with J gene TRBJ2-2; D gene uncertain. The V and J ends lost 6 bases and 6 bases respectively, with 11 bases between them. The CDR3 length is 13 residues. Per germline, CDR1 SEHNR and CDR2 FQNEAQ (reference sequence). The CDR3 nucleotides are TGTGCCAGCAGTAAAGAAGAACCCGGGGAGCTGTTTTTT. This codes for CASSKEEPGELFF.

The CDR3 DNA is TGTGCCAGCAGCTTAGGAAGGACCGAGCGGGGCTACTTCCAAGAGACCCAGTACTTC. This encodes CASSLGRTERGYFQETQYF. V gene TRBV7-2 combines with J gene TRBJ2-5; 7 bases map to TRBD2. Germline CDR1 is SGHTA and CDR2 is FQGNSA. Germline trimming cut 1 base from V and 1 base from J; bases unmatched to any gene: 15. CDR3 length equals 19 residues.

This clonotype appeared a few times. CDR3 in DNA: TGTGCCAGCAGCCTAGCGGGACACCACGAGCAGTACTTC. Its translation: CASSLAGHHEQYF. The rearrangement uses TRBV3-1 and TRBJ2-7, with 8 bases lining up with TRBD2. From germline, CDR1 is LGHDT and CDR2 YNNKEL (reference sequence). After removal of 4 bases from V and 5 bases from J, the junction contained 4 bases not matched to a gene. The CDR3 loop spans 13 amino acids.

The rearrangement links TRBV5-1 to TRBJ2-1; weak D call: TRBD2 (7 bases). Trimming cost V 4 bases and J 7 bases, with 18 bases left between them. Germline V gene data show CDR1 as SGHRS and CDR2 as YFSETQ. The CDR3 extends over 15 amino acids. The CDR3 loop is CASSNGQSAGNEQFF. In nucleotides, the CDR3 is TGCGCCAGCAGCAACGGACAGTCAGCGGGGAATGAGCAGTTCTTC.

This chain uses TRBV20-1 with TRBJ2-3; D is undetermined. V lost 6 bases to trimming and J lost 2 bases, with 12 bases between them. This CDR3 comprises 13 residues. Germline V gene sequence: CDR1 DFQATT, CDR2 SNEGSKA (reference sequence). CDR3 protein: CSAVDGATDTQYF. The CDR3 nucleotides read TGCAGTGCCGTGGACGGAGCCACAGATACGCAGTATTTT.